This is a list of T cell receptor beta chains from one sample in a study of blood T cell repertoires in COVID-19. Only in-frame clones appear in the TCRdb table, and some are missing; sequencing was by immunoSEQ multiplex PCR. The sample contains approximately 90,000 clones, about 85% of which appear only once. The sequencing sample was made of peripheral blood. These receptors were collected from a man at least 80 years old with acute or convalescent COVID-19. The CDR3 runs from the conserved cysteine through the conserved F or W. Each record gives: V gene, D gene, clone size, J gene, CDR3 protein, CDR3 DNA. The D gene is left open where the match is weak. Some rows mark clone size as missing; the rest say once, few, many or name a class of expanded clone.

V gene: TRBV27; D gene: TRBD1; clone size: .; J gene: TRBJ1-4; CDR3 protein: CASSFSPGQGTENEKLFF; CDR3 DNA: TGTGCCAGCAGTTTCTCACCGGGACAGGGGACGGAAAATGAAAAACTGTTTTTT
V gene: TRBV15; D gene: .; clone size: .; J gene: TRBJ1-3; CDR3 protein: CATSRDQAFTPGNTIYF; CDR3 DNA: TGTGCCACCAGCAGAGATCAAGCCTTTACGCCTGGAAACACCATATATTTT
V gene: TRBV4-1; D gene: TRBD2; clone size: few; J gene: TRBJ2-7; CDR3 protein: CASSLAGTSGSEQYF; CDR3 DNA: TGCGCCAGCAGCCTGGCCGGGACTAGCGGGTCCGAGCAGTACTTC
V gene: TRBV7-3; D gene: .; clone size: .; J gene: TRBJ1-3; CDR3 protein: CASSPVAGNTIYF; CDR3 DNA: TGTGCCAGCAGCCCGGTTGCTGGAAACACCATATATTTT
V gene: TRBV18; D gene: .; clone size: .; J gene: TRBJ1-4; CDR3 protein: CANRREGENEKLFF; CDR3 DNA: TGTGCCAACCGCCGGGAGGGGGAAAATGAAAAACTGTTTTTT
V gene: TRBV7-3; D gene: .; clone size: .; J gene: TRBJ2-2; CDR3 protein: CASSLTFRANTGELFF; CDR3 DNA: TGTGCCAGCAGCTTAACCTTCAGGGCGAACACCGGGGAGCTGTTTTTT
V gene: TRBV24-1; D gene: TRBD2; clone size: .; J gene: TRBJ2-3; CDR3 protein: CATSGDILAGGPDTQYF; CDR3 DNA: TGTGCCACCAGTGGGGATATACTAGCGGGAGGGCCAGATACGCAGTATTTT
V gene: TRBV20-1; D gene: TRBD2; clone size: .; J gene: TRBJ2-1; CDR3 protein: CSASLASGDYNEQFF; CDR3 DNA: TGCAGTGCTAGTTTGGCTAGCGGAGACTACAATGAGCAGTTCTTC
V gene: TRBV19; D gene: .; clone size: .; J gene: TRBJ2-1; CDR3 protein: CASSMGASYNEQFF; CDR3 DNA: TGTGCCAGTAGTATGGGGGCTAGCTACAATGAGCAGTTCTTC
V gene: TRBV18; D gene: .; clone size: few; J gene: TRBJ2-7; CDR3 protein: CASSYQATYEQYF; CDR3 DNA: TGTGCCAGCTCGTACCAAGCCACCTACGAGCAGTACTTC
V gene: TRBV19; D gene: .; clone size: .; J gene: TRBJ2-5; CDR3 protein: CASSIAGLGETQYF; CDR3 DNA: TGTGCCAGTAGTATAGCAGGGCTCGGAGAGACCCAGTACTTC
V gene: TRBV19; D gene: TRBD1; clone size: few; J gene: TRBJ2-7; CDR3 protein: CASSTGQATYEQYF; CDR3 DNA: TGTGCCAGTAGTACAGGACAGGCTACCTACGAGCAGTACTTC
V gene: TRBV11-3; D gene: .; clone size: .; J gene: TRBJ2-2; CDR3 protein: CASSSGPSGGELFF; CDR3 DNA: TGTGCCAGCAGCTCGGGTCCTTCGGGCGGGGAGCTGTTTTTT
V gene: TRBV7-8; D gene: TRBD1; clone size: .; J gene: TRBJ1-3; CDR3 protein: CASKLQGNGFGVSGNTIYF; CDR3 DNA: TGTGCCAGCAAGTTACAGGGGAATGGATTTGGGGTCTCTGGAAACACCATATATTTT
V gene: TRBV18; D gene: .; clone size: few; J gene: TRBJ1-6; CDR3 protein: CASSPSGRANSPLHF; CDR3 DNA: TGTGCCAGCTCACCCTCCGGGAGGGCTAATTCACCCCTCCACTTT
V gene: TRBV2; D gene: TRBD2; clone size: .; J gene: TRBJ2-1; CDR3 protein: CASSPDRLAGGSNEQFF; CDR3 DNA: TGTGCCAGCAGCCCTGATCGTCTAGCGGGAGGATCCAATGAGCAGTTCTTC
V gene: TRBV21-1; D gene: .; clone size: .; J gene: TRBJ1-5; CDR3 protein: CASSKLGGDRGRPQHF; CDR3 DNA: TGTGCCAGCAGCAAGCTAGGGGGGGACAGGGGGCGGCCCCAGCATTTT
V gene: TRBV12-3/TRBV12-4; D gene: TRBD1; clone size: .; J gene: TRBJ1-4; CDR3 protein: CASQGQGSEKLFF; CDR3 DNA: TGTGCCAGCCAGGGACAGGGGAGTGAAAAACTGTTTTTT
V gene: TRBV6-4; D gene: .; clone size: once; J gene: TRBJ2-2; CDR3 protein: CASSDSWSGASNTGELFF; CDR3 DNA: TGTGCCAGCAGTGATAGTTGGTCGGGAGCTTCAAACACCGGGGAGCTGTTTTTT
V gene: TRBV14; D gene: .; clone size: .; J gene: TRBJ2-7; CDR3 protein: CASSVSFYEQYF; CDR3 DNA: TGTGCCAGCAGCGTGTCGTTCTACGAGCAGTACTTC
V gene: TRBV19; D gene: .; clone size: .; J gene: TRBJ1-2; CDR3 protein: CASSFLGATGYTF; CDR3 DNA: TGTGCCAGTAGTTTCCTAGGGGCGACAGGCTACACCTTC
V gene: TRBV18; D gene: .; clone size: .; J gene: TRBJ2-2; CDR3 protein: CASSPPADSGELFF; CDR3 DNA: TGTGCCAGCTCACCACCAGCGGACAGCGGGGAGCTGTTTTTT
V gene: TRBV5-6; D gene: TRBD1; clone size: .; J gene: TRBJ2-5; CDR3 protein: CASTQGQVWVGETQYF; CDR3 DNA: TGTGCCAGCACCCAAGGACAGGTCTGGGTTGGGGAGACCCAGTACTTC
V gene: TRBV5-6; D gene: .; clone size: .; J gene: TRBJ2-3; CDR3 protein: CASSLEAHFTDTQYF; CDR3 DNA: TGTGCCAGCAGCTTAGAGGCACACTTCACAGATACGCAGTATTTT
V gene: TRBV9; D gene: TRBD1; clone size: .; J gene: TRBJ1-1; CDR3 protein: CASSVGGTGAQNTEAFF; CDR3 DNA: TGTGCCAGCAGCGTAGGAGGGACAGGGGCGCAGAACACTGAAGCTTTCTTT
V gene: TRBV5-4; D gene: .; clone size: .; J gene: TRBJ2-5; CDR3 protein: CASSLEPGLQETQYF; CDR3 DNA: TGTGCCAGCAGCTTGGAACCGGGACTTCAAGAGACCCAGTACTTC
V gene: TRBV14; D gene: .; clone size: .; J gene: TRBJ1-1; CDR3 protein: CASSQVGGNLGAFF; CDR3 DNA: TGTGCCAGCAGCCAGGTGGGGGGGAACCTCGGAGCTTTCTTT
V gene: TRBV7-8; D gene: TRBD1; clone size: .; J gene: TRBJ1-2; CDR3 protein: CASTPGGGQKPNGYTF; CDR3 DNA: TGTGCCAGCACCCCTGGAGGGGGACAGAAACCTAATGGCTACACCTTC
V gene: TRBV3-1/TRBV3-2; D gene: TRBD1; clone size: once; J gene: TRBJ1-1; CDR3 protein: CASSRLGQPTEAFF; CDR3 DNA: TGTGCCAGCAGCCGCCTGGGACAGCCCACTGAAGCTTTCTTT
V gene: TRBV24-1; D gene: TRBD2; clone size: once; J gene: TRBJ2-1; CDR3 protein: CATSGLAGVNEQFF; CDR3 DNA: TGTGCCACCAGCGGACTAGCGGGAGTCAATGAGCAGTTCTTC